The rows below give T cell receptor beta chains drawn from one sample of a study of cytomegalovirus exposure and HLA in healthy donors. Some clones are missing from TCRdb's copy, which holds only in-frame ones; the method was immunoSEQ multiplex PCR. The sample lists some 84,000 clones, approximately 91% occurring once. The sample was PBMCs. All receptors come from a man aged 25 to 45 in good health and CMV-seronegative. Each CDR3 is given with its conserved first and last residue. D genes are given only for firm matches. Clone size is stated in some rows and not others, as once, few, many or a class when expanded.

J,size,V,D,DNA,CDR3
TRBJ2-5,.,TRBV7-9,.,TGTGCCAGCAGCCCCCCTTCGGTTACCTTCCAAGAGACCCAGTACTTC,CASSPPSVTFQETQYF
TRBJ1-4,.,TRBV12-2,.,TGTGCAAGTCGCTTCCCAGGGGGCGATGAAAAACTGTTTTTT,CASRFPGGDEKLFF
TRBJ2-7,.,TRBV19,.,TGTGCCAGTACTCCCTCTGGTCTAGCGAGAACCTCCTACGAGCAGTACTTC,CASTPSGLARTSYEQYF
TRBJ2-1,once,TRBV16,TRBD2,TGTGCCAGCAGCCGACTAGCGGGAGAAGGTGAGCAGTTCTTC,CASSRLAGEGEQFF
TRBJ2-2,.,TRBV27,.,TGTGCCAGCAGTTCACAGGCTCACACCGGGGAGCTGTTTTTT,CASSSQAHTGELFF
TRBJ2-5,once,TRBV4-1,TRBD2,TGCGCCAGCAGCCAAGATCGGGTTTGGCTAGCGGGGCTGACACAAGAGACCCAGTACTTC,CASSQDRVWLAGLTQETQYF
TRBJ1-1,.,TRBV19,.,TGTGCCAGTAGTACTTTGACTGACGGACAGAGGAACACTGAAGCTTTCTTT,CASSTLTDGQRNTEAFF
TRBJ1-6,.,TRBV10-2,.,TGCGCCAGCAGTGACCCTCCGTCAGGGTATAATTCACCCCTCCACTTT,CASSDPPSGYNSPLHF
TRBJ1-3,.,TRBV15,.,TGTGCCACCAGCAGATTTCAGAACTCTGGAAACACCATATATTTT,CATSRFQNSGNTIYF
TRBJ2-7,once,TRBV7-3,.,TGTGCCAGCAGCTTAAACCCCCAGAGGGATGGTGCCACCTACGAGCAGTACTTC,CASSLNPQRDGATYEQYF
TRBJ1-1,few,TRBV10-3,TRBD1,TGTGCCATCGGGGACAGAACCCTTAAGAACACTGAAGCTTTCTTT,CAIGDRTLKNTEAFF
TRBJ2-1,.,TRBV28,.,TGTGCCAGCGATACATGGAGAAAGAGTGCCCTATTGAGCGGTGAGCAGTTCTTC,CASDTWRKSALLSGEQFF
TRBJ2-7,.,TRBV11-2,.,TGTGCCAGCAGCACAGACGGGGGCTACGAGCAGTACTTC,CASSTDGGYEQYF
TRBJ1-4,.,TRBV7-9,.,TGTGCCAGCAGCTTAGAGGGGGAAAGCGAAAAACTGTTTTTT,CASSLEGESEKLFF
TRBJ2-1,.,TRBV11-1,TRBD2,TGTGCCAGCGGCCAGGTAGCGGGAGGGCCATTCCCAAATGAGCAGTTCTTC,CASGQVAGGPFPNEQFF
TRBJ2-2,.,TRBV5-4,TRBD1,TGTGCCAGCAGCAAGAGACAGGGTTTTGACGGGGAGCTGTTTTTT,CASSKRQGFDGELFF
TRBJ2-1,.,TRBV7-6,.,TGTGCCAGCAGCTTAGTCGGCCGGGGTAAGAATGAGCAGTTCTTC,CASSLVGRGKNEQFF
TRBJ2-7,.,TRBV6-5,.,TGTGCCAGCAGTTCACCGGTGACCCCGGGGTTC,CASSSPVTPGF
TRBJ2-1,once,TRBV5-5,TRBD1,TGTGCCAGCAGCTTGGGCGGGACAGGCCCCTACAATGAGCAGTTCTTC,CASSLGGTGPYNEQFF
TRBJ1-2,.,TRBV4-2,TRBD1,TGTGCCAGCAGCCAAGGACCACAGGGGATTGACTATGGCTACACCTTC,CASSQGPQGIDYGYTF
TRBJ1-5,.,TRBV7-2,.,TGTGCCAGCAGCTTCGACTTAAATCAGCCCCAGCATTTT,CASSFDLNQPQHF
TRBJ1-3,once,TRBV27,.,TGTGCCCTCCCACCGGGATCCCGACCTCAGCTAAGCTCTGGAAACACCATATATTTT,CALPPGSRPQLSSGNTIYF
TRBJ2-3,.,TRBV5-4,TRBD1,TGTGCCATCAGACAGGGGATCACAGATACGCAGTATTTT,CAIRQGITDTQYF
TRBJ1-2,once,TRBV9,TRBD1,TGTGCCAGCAGCCAAGACAGGGTTAACTATGGCTACACCTTC,CASSQDRVNYGYTF
TRBJ1-2,.,TRBV15,.,TGTGCCACCAGCGCGGGGGGGGACTATGGCTACACCTTC,CATSAGGDYGYTF
TRBJ2-6,.,TRBV7-9,.,TGTGCCAGCAGCTTAGCGCGTGGGACAACGAACTCTGGGGCCAACGTCCTGACTTTC,CASSLARGTTNSGANVLTF
TRBJ1-5,.,TRBV18,.,TGTGCCAGCTCACCCCAACTTGCTCTCGGCAATCAGCCCCAGCATTTT,CASSPQLALGNQPQHF
TRBJ1-6,.,TRBV4-1,.,TGCGCCAGCAGCCAAGAATCACAGATCGGTGGGTATTCACCCCTCCACTTT,CASSQESQIGGYSPLHF
TRBJ2-7,.,TRBV5-6,TRBD1,TGTGCCAGCAGCCAACCTGGACAGGACGAGCAGTACTTC,CASSQPGQDEQYF
TRBJ1-5,.,TRBV28,.,TGTGCCAGCAGTTCGAGGCCCCAGAAAAATCCTTATAGCAATCAGCCCCAGCATTTT,CASSSRPQKNPYSNQPQHF
TRBJ1-2,.,TRBV27,TRBD1,TGTGCCAGCAGGGTGGGACAGGGGGGCGTAGGCTACACCTTC,CASRVGQGGVGYTF
TRBJ2-1,once,TRBV5-1,TRBD1,TGCGCCAGCAGCCCAGACAGGGGGCTGATCAATGAGCAGTTCTTC,CASSPDRGLINEQFF
TRBJ1-4,.,TRBV25-1,.,TGTGCCAGCAGTGACAAAGGACCCCCCGGGGATGAAAAACTGTTTTTT,CASSDKGPPGDEKLFF
TRBJ2-3,.,TRBV6-4,TRBD2,TGTGCCAGCAGTGACAGCGGGGGGGCCACAGATACGCAGTATTTT,CASSDSGGATDTQYF
TRBJ1-2,.,TRBV10-2,TRBD1,TGCGCCAGCAGTGGGCAGGGGGTTAACGGCTACACCTTC,CASSGQGVNGYTF
TRBJ2-2,once,TRBV2,.,TGTGCCAGCAGTGAATCTATACCCGGGGAGCTGTTTTTT,CASSESIPGELFF
TRBJ2-5,.,TRBV5-6,TRBD1,TGTGCCAGCAGCTTGTCCACCACCTGGACAGGGTATCAAGGGACCCAGTACTTC,CASSLSTTWTGYQGTQYF
TRBJ2-1,.,TRBV6-4,TRBD1,TGTGCCAGCAGTGAGGGGGGACAGGGGATCCATGAGCAGTTCTTC,CASSEGGQGIHEQFF
TRBJ2-1,.,TRBV28,.,TGTGCCAGCAGTTCGTTCTTAGTAGCCTCCTACAATGAGCAGTTCTTC,CASSSFLVASYNEQFF
TRBJ2-1,.,TRBV19,.,TGTGCCAGTTCATCAGGGGCTGGGACTAATAATGAGCAGTTCTTC,CASSSGAGTNNEQFF
TRBJ1-5,once,TRBV28,.,TGTGCCAGCAGTCTACGGACAAAGCAGGGCAATCAGCCCCAGCATTTT,CASSLRTKQGNQPQHF
TRBJ1-3,.,TRBV18,.,TGTGCCAGCTCACCAACGAGGTCCAGGGAAGACACCATATATTTT,CASSPTRSREDTIYF
TRBJ1-5,.,TRBV27,.,TGTGCCAGCAGTTTTGGTGCGCCGGGGGAAACAAATCAGCCCCAGCATTTT,CASSFGAPGETNQPQHF
TRBJ2-3,.,TRBV5-1,TRBD2,TGCGCCAGCAGCTTGGTTCCAGCGGGAAGCACAGATACGCAGTATTTT,CASSLVPAGSTDTQYF